This TCR beta chain was obtained from a study of siplizumab effects on memory and regulatory T cells. General study points: The apparent diversity of naive T cells exceeded that of memory cells, and naive T cells seemed to make a major contribution to the alloresponse. Proliferating siplizumab-cultured Tregs lacked confirmed suppressive function. Alloreactive sequences whose origin lay in unstimulated CD4+ memory cells were significantly reduced by siplizumab.

CDR1 and CDR2 (germline): SGHRS, YFSETQ. V gave up 1 base and J gave up 5 bases, with 9 bases separating them. The CDR3 sequence is 13 residues long. The protocol was immunoSEQ multiplex PCR, while the TCRdb copy is restricted to in-frame clones and leaves out a portion. This table holds some 100,000 clones, around 90% found once. Notes on this clone: No antigen is known for it.

Sequenced: Tregs sorted from blood. This chain links TRBV5-1 with TRBJ1-2; maybe TRBD1 (5 bases). This sequence was found in a human donor in good health. For the CDR3, the DNA is TGCGCCAGCAGCTTGATACGGGGGTATGGCTACACCTTC. Protein product: CASSLIRGYGYTF.